This T cell receptor beta chain stems from a study of blood T cell repertoires in COVID-19. This CDR3 contains 16 residues. The V gene lost 6 bases and the J gene lost 1 base, with 16 bases spanning the gap. Germline values: CDR1 MGHRA, CDR2 YSYEKL. The table came from immunoSEQ multiplex PCR; TCRdb's copy has only in-frame clones and leaves some out. The repertoire holds approximately 150,000 clones, with 87% as singletons. The chain has TRBV4-1 and TRBJ1-3; perhaps TRBD1 as D (5 bases). The receptor was isolated from a woman aged 60-70 years who had recovered from COVID-19. What was sequenced was peripheral blood. CDR3 DNA: TGCGCCAGCAGTCACGTGGGTCGGGGGTCTGGAAACACCATATATTTT. Translating gives CASSHVGRGSGNTIYF.